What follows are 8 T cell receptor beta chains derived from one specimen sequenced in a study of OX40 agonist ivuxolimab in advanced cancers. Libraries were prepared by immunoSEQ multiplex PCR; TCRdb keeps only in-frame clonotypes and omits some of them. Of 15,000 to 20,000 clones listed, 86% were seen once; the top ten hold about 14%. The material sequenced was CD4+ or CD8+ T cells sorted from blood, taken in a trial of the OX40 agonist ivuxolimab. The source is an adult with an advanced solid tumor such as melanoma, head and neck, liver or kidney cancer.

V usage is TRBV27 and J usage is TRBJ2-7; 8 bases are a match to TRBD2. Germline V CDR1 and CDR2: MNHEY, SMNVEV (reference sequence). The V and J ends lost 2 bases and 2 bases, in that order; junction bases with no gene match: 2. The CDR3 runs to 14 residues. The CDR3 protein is CASSLAGGPYEQYF. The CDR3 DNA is TGTGCCAGCAGTTTAGCGGGAGGCCCCTACGAGCAGTACTTC.

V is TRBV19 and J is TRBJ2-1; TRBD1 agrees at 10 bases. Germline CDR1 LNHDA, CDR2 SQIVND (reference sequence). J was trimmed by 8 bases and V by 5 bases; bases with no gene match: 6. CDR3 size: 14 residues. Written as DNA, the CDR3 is TGTGCCAGTAGTCTCCGGGACAGGGGACATGAGCAGTTCTTC. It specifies CASSLRDRGHEQFF.

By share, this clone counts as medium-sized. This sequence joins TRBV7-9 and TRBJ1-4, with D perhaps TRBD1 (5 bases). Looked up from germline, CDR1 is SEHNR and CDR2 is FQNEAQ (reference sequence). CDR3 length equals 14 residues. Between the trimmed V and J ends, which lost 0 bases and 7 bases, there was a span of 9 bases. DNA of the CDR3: TGTGCCAGCAGCTTAGCGGGGCCGGTTGAAAAACTGTTTTTT. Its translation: CASSLAGPVEKLFF.

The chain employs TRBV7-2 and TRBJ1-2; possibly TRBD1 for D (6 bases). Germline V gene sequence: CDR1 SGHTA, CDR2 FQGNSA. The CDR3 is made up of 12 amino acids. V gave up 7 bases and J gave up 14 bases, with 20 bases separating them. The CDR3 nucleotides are TGTGCCAGCACCCCCTGGGGGGCCCGGGGGACCTTC. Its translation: CASTPWGARGTF.

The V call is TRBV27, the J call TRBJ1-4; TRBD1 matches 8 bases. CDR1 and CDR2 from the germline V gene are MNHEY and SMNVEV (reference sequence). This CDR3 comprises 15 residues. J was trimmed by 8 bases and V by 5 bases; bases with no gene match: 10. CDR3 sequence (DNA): TGTGCCAGCAGTAACAGGGGGAGGTTAGGAGAAAAACTGTTTTTT. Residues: CASSNRGRLGEKLFF.

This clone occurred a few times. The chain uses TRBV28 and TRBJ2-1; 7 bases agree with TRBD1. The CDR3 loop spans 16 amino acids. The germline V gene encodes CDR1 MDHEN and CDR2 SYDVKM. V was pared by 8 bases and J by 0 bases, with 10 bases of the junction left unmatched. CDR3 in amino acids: CASQTGIGSSYNEQFF. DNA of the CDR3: TGTGCCAGCCAGACAGGGATAGGAAGCTCCTACAATGAGCAGTTCTTC.

This CDR3 is CASSPGSINTEAFF. The DNA for the CDR3 is TGTGCCAGCAGCCCCGGCAGTATAAACACTGAAGCTTTCTTT. The chain employs TRBV7-6 and TRBJ1-1; D gene uncertain. The germline V and J ends were trimmed by 5 bases and 2 bases, with 12 bases remaining between them. The CDR3 is 14 amino acids. Germline-derived CDR1 and CDR2 are SGHVS and FNYEAQ.

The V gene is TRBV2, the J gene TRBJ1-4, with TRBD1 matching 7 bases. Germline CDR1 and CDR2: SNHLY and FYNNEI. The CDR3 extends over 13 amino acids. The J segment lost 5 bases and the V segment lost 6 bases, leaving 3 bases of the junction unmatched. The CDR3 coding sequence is TGTGCCAGCAGGGGACAGCTGAATGAAAAACTGTTTTTT. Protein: CASRGQLNEKLFF.